A selection of T cell receptor beta chains follows, all from one sample in a study of blood T cell repertoires in COVID-19. Repertoires were generated with immunoSEQ multiplex PCR, while TCRdb's copy carries only in-frame clones and drops some. The repertoire holds about 240,000 clones, with 75% to 85% as singletons. Material: peripheral blood. All receptors come from a woman aged 80 or over with COVID-19, enrolled during active disease. The CDR3 runs from the conserved cysteine through the conserved F or W. Each record gives: CDR3 protein, CDR3 DNA, clone size, J gene, D gene, V gene. D genes are given only for firm matches. Some rows have no size entry. The others give once, few or many, or a class for an expanded clone.

cdr3_aa: CASSREIPDSGATGNTIYF
cdr3_nt: TGTGCCAGCAGCCGAGAGATTCCGGACAGTGGTGCCACTGGAAACACCATATATTTT
clone_size: -
j_call: TRBJ1-3
d_call: -
v_call: TRBV4-2

cdr3_aa: CAWRSGGAGNTIYF
cdr3_nt: TGTGCCTGGCGTTCAGGGGGCGCGGGGAACACCATATATTTT
clone_size: -
j_call: TRBJ1-3
d_call: TRBD1
v_call: TRBV30

cdr3_aa: CASLRQGAGNTIYF
cdr3_nt: TGTGCCAGCCTAAGACAGGGCGCTGGAAACACCATATATTTT
clone_size: -
j_call: TRBJ1-3
d_call: TRBD1
v_call: TRBV6-5

cdr3_aa: CASSQLSGRMGTDTQYF
cdr3_nt: TGCGCCAGCAGCCAGCTTAGCGGGAGAATGGGCACAGATACGCAGTATTTT
clone_size: once
j_call: TRBJ2-3
d_call: TRBD2
v_call: TRBV4-1

cdr3_aa: CASSPGTSGRAKNIQYF
cdr3_nt: TGTGCCAGCAGTCCTGGGACTAGCGGGAGGGCCAAAAACATTCAGTACTTC
clone_size: -
j_call: TRBJ2-4
d_call: TRBD2
v_call: TRBV28

cdr3_aa: CASSQESAGVFTAGELFF
cdr3_nt: TGTGCCAGCAGCCAAGAGTCAGCAGGGGTTTTTACAGCCGGGGAGCTGTTTTTT
clone_size: few
j_call: TRBJ2-2
d_call: -
v_call: TRBV3-1/TRBV3-2

cdr3_aa: CASSERGGAFF
cdr3_nt: TGTGCCAGCAGTGAACGGGGGGGAGCTTTCTTT
clone_size: once
j_call: TRBJ1-1
d_call: -
v_call: TRBV6-1

cdr3_aa: CASSPGEPYEQYF
cdr3_nt: TGCGCCAGCAGCCCTGGAGAGCCCTACGAGCAGTACTTC
clone_size: -
j_call: TRBJ2-7
d_call: -
v_call: TRBV5-1

cdr3_aa: CAGRGTGGTEAFF
cdr3_nt: TGCGCCGGAAGAGGGACAGGGGGCACTGAAGCTTTCTTT
clone_size: -
j_call: TRBJ1-1
d_call: TRBD1
v_call: TRBV23-1

cdr3_aa: CASSLEPTVTNEKLFF
cdr3_nt: TGTGCCAGCAGTTTAGAGCCAACAGTGACTAATGAAAAACTGTTTTTT
clone_size: -
j_call: TRBJ1-4
d_call: -
v_call: TRBV27

cdr3_aa: CASSFRQGQETQYF
cdr3_nt: TGTGCCAGCAGCTTCCGGCAGGGCCAAGAGACCCAGTACTTC
clone_size: -
j_call: TRBJ2-5
d_call: -
v_call: TRBV5-6

cdr3_aa: CSVGRQAGGYTF
cdr3_nt: TGCAGCGTTGGGCGACAGGCGGGTGGCTACACCTTC
clone_size: few
j_call: TRBJ1-2
d_call: -
v_call: TRBV29-1

cdr3_aa: CASSQARGHNSPLHF
cdr3_nt: TGTGCCAGCAGCCAAGCTCGTGGGCATAATTCACCCCTCCACTTT
clone_size: once
j_call: TRBJ1-6
d_call: -
v_call: TRBV3-1/TRBV3-2

cdr3_aa: CAITQQVNTEAFF
cdr3_nt: TGTGCCATCACCCAACAGGTCAACACTGAAGCTTTCTTT
clone_size: few
j_call: TRBJ1-1
d_call: -
v_call: TRBV10-3

cdr3_aa: CASRTGDQPQHF
cdr3_nt: TGTGCCAGCCGGACAGGGGATCAGCCCCAGCATTTT
clone_size: few
j_call: TRBJ1-5
d_call: TRBD1
v_call: TRBV6-6

cdr3_aa: CASSRGTGGSYNEQFF
cdr3_nt: TGTGCCAGCAGCAGAGGGACGGGAGGCTCCTACAATGAGCAGTTCTTC
clone_size: -
j_call: TRBJ2-1
d_call: TRBD2
v_call: TRBV5-8

cdr3_aa: CASSKIAKRNSYNSPLHF
cdr3_nt: TGTGCCAGCAGCAAAATCGCTAAGAGGAACTCCTATAATTCACCCCTCCACTTT
clone_size: -
j_call: TRBJ1-6
d_call: -
v_call: TRBV21-1

cdr3_aa: CASSLEGQDQPQHF
cdr3_nt: TGCGCCAGCAGCTTGGAGGGACAAGATCAGCCCCAGCATTTT
clone_size: -
j_call: TRBJ1-5
d_call: -
v_call: TRBV5-1

cdr3_aa: CASSIQGSGYTF
cdr3_nt: TGTGCCAGCAGCATACAGGGATCGGGCTACACCTTC
clone_size: -
j_call: TRBJ1-2
d_call: -
v_call: TRBV6-5

cdr3_aa: CRGDKSGYEAFF
cdr3_nt: TGCAGGGGGGACAAATCGGGTTATGAGGCTTTCTTT
clone_size: -
j_call: TRBJ1-1
d_call: -
v_call: TRBV29-1

cdr3_aa: CATSDLTGTGETQYF
cdr3_nt: TGTGCCACCAGTGATTTAACAGGGACGGGGGAGACCCAGTACTTC
clone_size: -
j_call: TRBJ2-5
d_call: -
v_call: TRBV24-1

cdr3_aa: CASSSPGQSNYGYTF
cdr3_nt: TGTGCCAGCAGCTCGCCGGGACAGAGTAACTATGGCTACACCTTC
clone_size: -
j_call: TRBJ1-2
d_call: TRBD1
v_call: TRBV28

cdr3_aa: CAGARHSYEQYF
cdr3_nt: TGTGCCGGGGCACGCCACTCCTACGAGCAGTACTTC
clone_size: -
j_call: TRBJ2-7
d_call: -
v_call: TRBV6-5

cdr3_aa: CASSLQVLAGRETQYF
cdr3_nt: TGTGCCAGCTCACTCCAGGTCCTAGCGGGGCGGGAGACCCAGTACTTC
clone_size: -
j_call: TRBJ2-5
d_call: TRBD2
v_call: TRBV18

cdr3_aa: CASSLGRVGSPLHF
cdr3_nt: TGTGCCAGCAGCTTAGGGAGAGTGGGTTCACCCCTCCACTTT
clone_size: few
j_call: TRBJ1-6
d_call: -
v_call: TRBV7-8

cdr3_aa: CASSQGPGQGTYEQYF
cdr3_nt: TGTGCCAGCAGCCAAGGCCCGGGACAGGGTACCTACGAGCAGTACTTC
clone_size: -
j_call: TRBJ2-7
d_call: TRBD1
v_call: TRBV3-1/TRBV3-2

cdr3_aa: CASSLGLRETQYF
cdr3_nt: TGCGCCAGCAGCTTGGGACTTAGGGAGACCCAGTACTTC
clone_size: -
j_call: TRBJ2-5
d_call: -
v_call: TRBV5-1

cdr3_aa: CASSPGDYTEAFF
cdr3_nt: TGTGCCAGCTCACCCGGTGATTACACTGAAGCTTTCTTT
clone_size: -
j_call: TRBJ1-1
d_call: -
v_call: TRBV18

cdr3_aa: CASSQGTTNTGELFF
cdr3_nt: TGCGCCAGCAGCCAGGGCACAACGAACACCGGGGAGCTGTTTTTT
clone_size: -
j_call: TRBJ2-2
d_call: -
v_call: TRBV4-3

cdr3_aa: CASSQVRSIYTGELFF
cdr3_nt: TGTGCCAGCAGCCAAGTAAGGAGTATCTACACCGGGGAGCTGTTTTTT
clone_size: few
j_call: TRBJ2-2
d_call: -
v_call: TRBV14

cdr3_aa: CASSVDRVETQYF
cdr3_nt: TGTGCTAGCAGCGTCGACAGGGTAGAGACCCAGTACTTC
clone_size: -
j_call: TRBJ2-5
d_call: TRBD1
v_call: TRBV7-7

cdr3_aa: CAGCPGQTYNEQFF
cdr3_nt: TGTGCCGGCTGCCCGGGACAGACGTACAATGAGCAGTTCTTC
clone_size: -
j_call: TRBJ2-1
d_call: TRBD1
v_call: TRBV5-3

cdr3_aa: CASSRPGLLNTEAFF
cdr3_nt: TGTGCCAGCAGCCGGCCGGGACTTCTGAACACTGAAGCTTTCTTT
clone_size: once
j_call: TRBJ1-1
d_call: -
v_call: TRBV3-1/TRBV3-2

cdr3_aa: CASSPDRPFQPQHF
cdr3_nt: TGTGCCAGCAGCCCCGACAGGCCTTTCCAGCCCCAGCATTTT
clone_size: -
j_call: TRBJ1-5
d_call: -
v_call: TRBV7-9

cdr3_aa: CASSPAGIGDEKLFF
cdr3_nt: TGTGCCAGCAGCCCGGCCGGGATTGGGGATGAAAAACTGTTTTTT
clone_size: -
j_call: TRBJ1-4
d_call: -
v_call: TRBV5-6

cdr3_aa: CASSPHGWGEGNTIYF
cdr3_nt: TGTGCCAGCTCACCACACGGATGGGGGGAAGGAAACACCATATATTTT
clone_size: -
j_call: TRBJ1-3
d_call: -
v_call: TRBV18

cdr3_aa: CASSIPSSGANVLTF
cdr3_nt: TGTGCCAGTAGTATCCCCAGCTCTGGGGCCAACGTCCTGACTTTC
clone_size: -
j_call: TRBJ2-6
d_call: -
v_call: TRBV19